This is a list of T cell receptor beta chains from one sample in a study of T cell responses to AZD1222 COVID-19 vaccine. Generated by immunoSEQ multiplex PCR, the TCRdb table keeps only in-frame clones and is missing some. The sample consists of around 130,000 clones, 70% to 90% of them appearing once. The material sequenced was peripheral blood, taken on day 0 of AZD1222 vaccination. The receptors come from an adult in good health. CDR3s include the opening cysteine and the closing phenylalanine or tryptophan. The order of the fields is clone size, D gene, V gene, J gene, CDR3 DNA, CDR3 protein. A D gene is named only where the DNA matches it firmly. Size is stated for part of the rows, as once, few or many counts, or as a class when the clone is expanded.

-	TRBD1	TRBV27	TRBJ2-7	TGTGCCAGCAGTTTATACGGGGACAGGACCTTCTACGAGCAGTACTTC	CASSLYGDRTFYEQYF
-	-	TRBV5-1	TRBJ2-7	TGCGCCAGCAGCGTAACTTTTACAGGGCTGAATACCTACGAGCAGTACTTC	CASSVTFTGLNTYEQYF
-	-	TRBV29-1	TRBJ2-5	TGCAGCGTTGATATGGGGGCGCAACAAGAGACCCAGTACTTC	CSVDMGAQQETQYF
-	-	TRBV27	TRBJ1-3	TGTGCCAGCAGTTTTAGTAGTGGAAACACCATATATTTT	CASSFSSGNTIYF
-	-	TRBV5-8	TRBJ1-2	TGTGCCAGCAGCTTCCCCGTGGAGTACTGGGGTGACGGGTACACCTTC	CASSFPVEYWGDGYTF
-	TRBD2	TRBV7-3	TRBJ2-3	TGTGCCAGCAGCCTAGGACTAGCGGGGGGGACAGATACGCAGTATTTT	CASSLGLAGGTDTQYF
-	TRBD1	TRBV9	TRBJ1-2	TGTGCCAGCAGCGTATCCCCGGGACAGATCTATGGCTACACCTTC	CASSVSPGQIYGYTF
-	TRBD2	TRBV4-1	TRBJ2-3	TGCGCCAGCAGCCAACCCCGACTAGCGGGGGGCACAGATACGCAGTATTTT	CASSQPRLAGGTDTQYF
-	-	TRBV29-1	TRBJ1-4	TGCAGCGTTGTGTCGGGGGAAAATGAAAAACTGTTTTTT	CSVVSGENEKLFF
-	-	TRBV4-3	TRBJ1-2	TGCGCCAGCAGCCAAGATCCCATTAGTGGGCGGGCTGGCTACACCTTC	CASSQDPISGRAGYTF
-	-	TRBV5-8	TRBJ1-1	TGTGCCAGCAGCTTGGAGCAGGGGAACACTGAAGCTTTCTTT	CASSLEQGNTEAFF
-	-	TRBV28	TRBJ1-2	TGTGCCAGCAGTTTGGGGCTCGGTGGCTACACCTTC	CASSLGLGGYTF
-	-	TRBV11-3	TRBJ2-2	TGTGCCAGCAGCTTTGTCACCGGGGAGCTGTTTTTT	CASSFVTGELFF
-	TRBD2	TRBV5-1	TRBJ2-7	TGCGCCAGCAGCTTGGGCCCGGGTTTTGCGGGAGGTTTCTACGAGCAGTACTTC	CASSLGPGFAGGFYEQYF
-	-	TRBV5-6	TRBJ2-4	TGTGCCAGCACAAGGAGGGCGGAGCTAGCCAAAAACATTCAGTACTTC	CASTRRAELAKNIQYF
-	-	TRBV6-6	TRBJ2-2	TGTGCCAGCAGGTCGGGACTCGAAGTGCACCCCGGGGAGCTGTTTTTT	CASRSGLEVHPGELFF
-	-	TRBV6-1	TRBJ1-1	TGTGCCAGCAGGTCCGAGTCTGAAGCTTTCTTT	CASRSESEAFF
-	-	TRBV15	TRBJ2-1	TGTGCCACCAGCAGAGATTTGGGCGATGAGCAGTTCTTC	CATSRDLGDEQFF
-	TRBD2	TRBV2	TRBJ2-7	TGTGCCAGCAGTGAAGCGCTTTCTAGCGGGAGGGCGGGTGAGCAGTACTTC	CASSEALSSGRAGEQYF
-	-	TRBV19	TRBJ1-5	TGTGCCAGTAGTATAGAGGGCTTTGCTAGCAATCAGCCCCAGCATTTT	CASSIEGFASNQPQHF
-	-	TRBV7-2	TRBJ1-5	TGTGCCAGCAGCTCAATCAGTAGCAATCAGCCCCAGCATTTT	CASSSISSNQPQHF
-	-	TRBV18	TRBJ1-5	TGTGCCAGCTCATTTCGGGCAGACGATAATCAGCCCCAGCATTTT	CASSFRADDNQPQHF
once	-	TRBV7-9	TRBJ1-2	TGTGCCAGCAGCTTAGGGCCTTATGGCTACACCTTC	CASSLGPYGYTF